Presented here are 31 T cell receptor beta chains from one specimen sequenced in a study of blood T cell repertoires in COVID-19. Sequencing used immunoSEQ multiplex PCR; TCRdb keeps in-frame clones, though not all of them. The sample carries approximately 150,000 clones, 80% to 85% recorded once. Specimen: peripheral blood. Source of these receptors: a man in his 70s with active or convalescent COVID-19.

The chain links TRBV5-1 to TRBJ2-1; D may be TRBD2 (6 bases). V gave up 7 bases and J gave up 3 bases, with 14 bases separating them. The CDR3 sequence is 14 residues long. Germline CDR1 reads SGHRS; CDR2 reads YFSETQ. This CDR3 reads CASRLSGGYNEQFF. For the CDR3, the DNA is TGCGCCAGCCGCCTTAGCGGAGGCTACAATGAGCAGTTCTTC.

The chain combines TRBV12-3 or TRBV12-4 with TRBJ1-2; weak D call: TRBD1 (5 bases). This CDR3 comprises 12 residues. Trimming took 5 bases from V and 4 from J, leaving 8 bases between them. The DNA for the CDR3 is TGTGCCAGCAGTCCAGGGATCTATGGCTACACCTTC. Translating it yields CASSPGIYGYTF.

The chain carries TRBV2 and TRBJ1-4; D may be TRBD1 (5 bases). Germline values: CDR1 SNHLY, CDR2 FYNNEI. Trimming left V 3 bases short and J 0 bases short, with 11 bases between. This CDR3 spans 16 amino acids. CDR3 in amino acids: CASSEPDSSTNEKLFF. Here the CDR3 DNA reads TGTGCCAGCAGTGAGCCCGACAGCTCAACTAATGAAAAACTGTTTTTT.

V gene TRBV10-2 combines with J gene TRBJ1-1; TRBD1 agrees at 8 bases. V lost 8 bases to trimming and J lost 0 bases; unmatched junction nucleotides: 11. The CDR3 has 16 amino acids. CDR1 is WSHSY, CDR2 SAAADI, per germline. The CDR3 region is CASSRTGPRMNTEAFF. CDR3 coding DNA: TGCGCCAGCTCACGGACAGGGCCAAGGATGAACACTGAAGCTTTCTTT.

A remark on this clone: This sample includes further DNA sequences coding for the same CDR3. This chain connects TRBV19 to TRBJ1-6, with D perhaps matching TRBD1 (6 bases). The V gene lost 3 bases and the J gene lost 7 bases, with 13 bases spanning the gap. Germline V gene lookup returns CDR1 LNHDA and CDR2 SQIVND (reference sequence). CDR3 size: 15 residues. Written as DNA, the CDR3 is TGTGCCAGTAGTATTTCGGGGGGCTTGAATTCACCCCTCCACTTT. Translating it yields CASSISGGLNSPLHF. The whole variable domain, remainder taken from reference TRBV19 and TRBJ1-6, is DGGITQSPKYLFRKEGQNVTLSCEQNLNHDAMYWYRQDPGQGLRLIYYSQIVNDFQKGDIAEGYSVSREKKESFPLTVTSAQKNPTAFYLCASSISGGLNSPLHFGNGTRLTVT.

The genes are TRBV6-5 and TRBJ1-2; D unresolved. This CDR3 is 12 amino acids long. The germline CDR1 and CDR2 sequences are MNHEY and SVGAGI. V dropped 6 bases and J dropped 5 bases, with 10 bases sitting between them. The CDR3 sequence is CASSNSKYGYTF. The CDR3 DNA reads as TGTGCCAGCAGCAATAGTAAATATGGCTACACCTTC.

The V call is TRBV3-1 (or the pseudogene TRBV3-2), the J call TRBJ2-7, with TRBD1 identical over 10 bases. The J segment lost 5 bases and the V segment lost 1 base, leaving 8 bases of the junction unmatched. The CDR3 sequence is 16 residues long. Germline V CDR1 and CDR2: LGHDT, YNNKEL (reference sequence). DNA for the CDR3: TGTGCCAGCAGCCAAGCAGGGACAGGGGTTGTCGACGAGCAGTACTTC. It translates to CASSQAGTGVVDEQYF.

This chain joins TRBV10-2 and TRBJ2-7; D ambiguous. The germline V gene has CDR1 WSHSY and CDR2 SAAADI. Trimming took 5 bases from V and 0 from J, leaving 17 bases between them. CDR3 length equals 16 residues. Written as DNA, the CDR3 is TGCGCCAGCAGTCGATCGCCGGGTCTTATCTCCTACGAGCAGTACTTC. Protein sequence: CASSRSPGLISYEQYF.

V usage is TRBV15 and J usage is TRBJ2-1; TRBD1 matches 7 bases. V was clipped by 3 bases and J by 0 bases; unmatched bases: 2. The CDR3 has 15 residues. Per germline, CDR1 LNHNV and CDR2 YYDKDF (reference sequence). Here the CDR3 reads CATSRGQTSYNEQFF. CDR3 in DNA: TGTGCCACCAGCAGGGGACAGACCTCCTACAATGAGCAGTTCTTC. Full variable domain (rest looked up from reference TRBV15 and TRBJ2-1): DAMVIQNPRYQVTQFGKPVTLSCSQTLNHNVMYWYQQKSSQAPKLLFHYYDKDFNNEADTPDNFQSRRPNTSFCFLDIRSPGLGDTAMYLCATSRGQTSYNEQFFGPGTRLTVL.

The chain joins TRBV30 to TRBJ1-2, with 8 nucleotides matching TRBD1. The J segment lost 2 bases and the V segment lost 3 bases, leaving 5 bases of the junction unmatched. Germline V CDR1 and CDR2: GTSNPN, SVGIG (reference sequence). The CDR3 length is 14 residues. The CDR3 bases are TGTGCCTGGAGACTCAGGGGGCAAAACTATGGCTACACCTTC. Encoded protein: CAWRLRGQNYGYTF.

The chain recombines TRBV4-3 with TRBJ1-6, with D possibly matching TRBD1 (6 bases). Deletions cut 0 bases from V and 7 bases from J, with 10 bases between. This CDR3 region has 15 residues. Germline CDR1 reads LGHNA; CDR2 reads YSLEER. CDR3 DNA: TGCGCCAGCAGCCAAGACGACAGGAGAAATTCACCCCTCCACTTT. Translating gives CASSQDDRRNSPLHF.

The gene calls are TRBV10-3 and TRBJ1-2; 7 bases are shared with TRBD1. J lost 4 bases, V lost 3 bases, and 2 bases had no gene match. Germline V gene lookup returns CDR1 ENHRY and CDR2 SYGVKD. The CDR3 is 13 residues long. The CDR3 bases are TGTGCCATCAGTGAAACAGGGGCCTATGGCTACACCTTC. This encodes CAISETGAYGYTF.

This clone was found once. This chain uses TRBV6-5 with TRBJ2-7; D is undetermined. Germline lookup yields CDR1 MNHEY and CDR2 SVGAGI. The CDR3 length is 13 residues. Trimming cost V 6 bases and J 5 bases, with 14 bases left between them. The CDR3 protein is CASRLQVGHEQYF. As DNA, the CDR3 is TGTGCCAGCAGACTACAAGTCGGCCACGAGCAGTACTTC.

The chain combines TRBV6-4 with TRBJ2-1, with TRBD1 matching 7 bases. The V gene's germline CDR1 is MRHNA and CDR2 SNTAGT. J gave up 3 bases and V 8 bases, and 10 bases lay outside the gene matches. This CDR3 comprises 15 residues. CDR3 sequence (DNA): TGTGCCAGCGCCCGCGAGACAGGGAGCTACAATGAGCAGTTCTTC. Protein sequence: CASARETGSYNEQFF.

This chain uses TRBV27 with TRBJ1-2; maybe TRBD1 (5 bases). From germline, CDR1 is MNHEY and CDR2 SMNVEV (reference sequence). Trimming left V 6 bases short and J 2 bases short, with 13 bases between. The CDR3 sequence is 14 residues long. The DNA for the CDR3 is TGTGCCAGCAGCTTCGGGGGACCCAACTATGGCTACACCTTC. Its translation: CASSFGGPNYGYTF.

The CDR3 loop reads CASSLGPGGASYNEQFF. CDR3 DNA sequence: TGTGCCAGCAGCTTAGGCCCCGGGGGAGCCTCCTACAATGAGCAGTTCTTC. This rearrangement joins TRBV13 to TRBJ2-1; a possible D gene is TRBD2 (6 bases). Trimming removed 0 bases at V and 0 bases at J, with 12 bases between. This CDR3 spans 17 amino acids. The germline V gene encodes CDR1 PRHDT and CDR2 FYEKMQ (reference sequence).

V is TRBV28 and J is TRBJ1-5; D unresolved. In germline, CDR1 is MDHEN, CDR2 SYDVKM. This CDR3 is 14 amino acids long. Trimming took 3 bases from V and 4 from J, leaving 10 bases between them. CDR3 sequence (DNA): TGTGCCAGCAGTTTGGTTCGGCGGAATCAGCCCCAGCATTTT. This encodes CASSLVRRNQPQHF. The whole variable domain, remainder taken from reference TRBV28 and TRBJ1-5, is DVKVTQSSRYLVKRTGEKVFLECVQDMDHENMFWYRQDPGLGLRLIYFSYDVKMKEKGDIPEGYSVSREKKERFSLILESASTNQTSMYLCASSLVRRNQPQHFGDGTRLSIL.

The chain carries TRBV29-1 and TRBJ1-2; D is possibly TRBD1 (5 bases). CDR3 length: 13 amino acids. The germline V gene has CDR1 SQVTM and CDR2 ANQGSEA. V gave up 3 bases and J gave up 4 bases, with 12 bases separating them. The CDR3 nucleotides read TGCAGCGTTGAGAGAGGGACTGCCTATGGCTACACCTTC. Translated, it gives CSVERGTAYGYTF. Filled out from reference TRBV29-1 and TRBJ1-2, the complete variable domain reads SAVISQKPSRDICQRGTSLTIQCQVDSQVTMMFWYRQQPGQSLTLIATANQGSEATYESGFVIDKFPISRPNLTFSTLTVSNMSPEDSSIYLCSVERGTAYGYTFGSGTRLTVV.

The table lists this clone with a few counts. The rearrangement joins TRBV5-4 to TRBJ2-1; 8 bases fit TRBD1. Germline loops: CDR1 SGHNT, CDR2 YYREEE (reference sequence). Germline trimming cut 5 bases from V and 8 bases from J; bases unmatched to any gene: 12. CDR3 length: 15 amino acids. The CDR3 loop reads CASRPRGLVGDEQFF. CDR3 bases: TGTGCCAGCAGACCCAGGGGGCTAGTCGGCGATGAGCAGTTCTTC.

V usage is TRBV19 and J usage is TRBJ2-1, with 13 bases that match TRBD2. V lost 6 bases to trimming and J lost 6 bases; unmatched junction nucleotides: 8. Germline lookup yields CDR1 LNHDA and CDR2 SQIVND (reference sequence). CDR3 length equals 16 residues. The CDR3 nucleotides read TGTGCCAGTAGCTCACAACTAGCGGGGGGGCGCAATGAGCAGTTCTTC. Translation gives CASSSQLAGGRNEQFF.

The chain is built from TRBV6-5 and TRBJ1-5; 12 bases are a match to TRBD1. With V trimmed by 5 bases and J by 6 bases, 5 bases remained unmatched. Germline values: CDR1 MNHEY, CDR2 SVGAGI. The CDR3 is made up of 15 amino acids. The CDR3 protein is CASSTGTGGPQPQHF. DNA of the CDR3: TGTGCCAGCAGTACCGGGACAGGGGGCCCTCAGCCCCAGCATTTT.

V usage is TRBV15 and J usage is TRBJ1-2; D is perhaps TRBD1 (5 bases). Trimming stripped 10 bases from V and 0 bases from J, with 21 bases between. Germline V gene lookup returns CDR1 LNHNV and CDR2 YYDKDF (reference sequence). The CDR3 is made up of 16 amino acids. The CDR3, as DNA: TGTGCCATCTCCTCTCGATCAGGGAATACTAACTATGGCTACACCTTC. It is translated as CAISSRSGNTNYGYTF.

CDR3 sequence (DNA): TGTGCCAGCTCAATTCCCCGGTCCTCTGACAATGAGCAGTTCTTC. Its protein product is CASSIPRSSDNEQFF. The chain has TRBV6-5 and TRBJ2-1; D unclear. The CDR3 totals 15 residues. Looked up from germline, CDR1 is MNHEY and CDR2 is SVGAGI. The V and J ends lost 8 bases and 5 bases respectively, with 19 bases between them.

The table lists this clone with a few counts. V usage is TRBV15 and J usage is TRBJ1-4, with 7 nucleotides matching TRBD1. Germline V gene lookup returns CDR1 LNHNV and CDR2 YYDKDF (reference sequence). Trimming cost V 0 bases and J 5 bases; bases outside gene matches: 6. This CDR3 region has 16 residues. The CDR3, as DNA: TGTGCCACCAGCAGAGATCCGGGACAGCCAAATGAAAAACTGTTTTTT. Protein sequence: CATSRDPGQPNEKLFF. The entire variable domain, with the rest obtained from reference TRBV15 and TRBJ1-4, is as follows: DAMVIQNPRYQVTQFGKPVTLSCSQTLNHNVMYWYQQKSSQAPKLLFHYYDKDFNNEADTPDNFQSRRPNTSFCFLDIRSPGLGDTAMYLCATSRDPGQPNEKLFFGSGTQLSVL.

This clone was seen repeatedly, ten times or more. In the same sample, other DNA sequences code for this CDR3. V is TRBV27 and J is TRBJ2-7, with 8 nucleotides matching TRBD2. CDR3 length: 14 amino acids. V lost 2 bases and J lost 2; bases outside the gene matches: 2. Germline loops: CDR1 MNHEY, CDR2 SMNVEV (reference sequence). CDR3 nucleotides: TGTGCCAGCAGTTTACGGGAGGGCCCCTACGAGCAGTACTTC. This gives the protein CASSLREGPYEQYF.

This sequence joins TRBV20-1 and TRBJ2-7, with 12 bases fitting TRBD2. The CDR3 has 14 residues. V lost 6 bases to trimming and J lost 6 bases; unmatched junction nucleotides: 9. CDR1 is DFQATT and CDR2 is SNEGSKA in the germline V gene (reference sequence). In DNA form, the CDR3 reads TGCAGTGCCAGTACTAGCGGGAGGACCAGCGAGCAGTACTTC. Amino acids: CSASTSGRTSEQYF.

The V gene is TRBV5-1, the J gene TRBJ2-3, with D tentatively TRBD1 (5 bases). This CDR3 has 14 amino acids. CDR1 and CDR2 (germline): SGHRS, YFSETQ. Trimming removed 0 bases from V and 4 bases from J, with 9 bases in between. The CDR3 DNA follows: TGCGCCAGCAGCTTGGGACAGCCTCCAGATACGCAGTATTTT. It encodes CASSLGQPPDTQYF.

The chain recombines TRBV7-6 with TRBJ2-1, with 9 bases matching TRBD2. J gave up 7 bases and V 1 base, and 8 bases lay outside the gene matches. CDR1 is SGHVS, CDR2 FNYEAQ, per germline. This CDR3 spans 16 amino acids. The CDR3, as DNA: TGTGCCAGCAGCTTAGATAGGGCGGGAGGGTGGAATGAGCAGTTCTTC. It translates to CASSLDRAGGWNEQFF. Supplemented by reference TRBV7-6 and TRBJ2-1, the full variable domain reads GAGVSQSPRYKVTKRGQDVALRCDPISGHVSLYWYRQALGQGPEFLTYFNYEAQQDKSGLPNDRFSAERPEGSISTLTIQRTEQRDSAMYRCASSLDRAGGWNEQFFGPGTRLTVL.

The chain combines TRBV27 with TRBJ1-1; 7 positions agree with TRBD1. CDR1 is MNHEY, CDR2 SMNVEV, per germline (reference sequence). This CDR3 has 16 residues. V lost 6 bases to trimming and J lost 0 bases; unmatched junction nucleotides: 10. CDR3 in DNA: TGTGCCAGCAGCCGCCGACAGGGACCATTGAACACTGAAGCTTTCTTT. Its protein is CASSRRQGPLNTEAFF.

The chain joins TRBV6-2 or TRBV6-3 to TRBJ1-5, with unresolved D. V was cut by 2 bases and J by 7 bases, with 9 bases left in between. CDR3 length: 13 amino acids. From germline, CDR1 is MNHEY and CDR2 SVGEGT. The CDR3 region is CASSYDIRQPQHF. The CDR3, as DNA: TGTGCCAGCAGTTACGACATCAGGCAGCCCCAGCATTTT.

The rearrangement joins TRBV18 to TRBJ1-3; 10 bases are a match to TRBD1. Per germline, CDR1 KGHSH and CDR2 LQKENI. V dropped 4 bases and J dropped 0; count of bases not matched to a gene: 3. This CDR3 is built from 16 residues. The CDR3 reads CASSRTGGLSGNTIYF. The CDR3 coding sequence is TGTGCCAGCTCACGGACAGGGGGACTCTCTGGAAACACCATATATTTT.